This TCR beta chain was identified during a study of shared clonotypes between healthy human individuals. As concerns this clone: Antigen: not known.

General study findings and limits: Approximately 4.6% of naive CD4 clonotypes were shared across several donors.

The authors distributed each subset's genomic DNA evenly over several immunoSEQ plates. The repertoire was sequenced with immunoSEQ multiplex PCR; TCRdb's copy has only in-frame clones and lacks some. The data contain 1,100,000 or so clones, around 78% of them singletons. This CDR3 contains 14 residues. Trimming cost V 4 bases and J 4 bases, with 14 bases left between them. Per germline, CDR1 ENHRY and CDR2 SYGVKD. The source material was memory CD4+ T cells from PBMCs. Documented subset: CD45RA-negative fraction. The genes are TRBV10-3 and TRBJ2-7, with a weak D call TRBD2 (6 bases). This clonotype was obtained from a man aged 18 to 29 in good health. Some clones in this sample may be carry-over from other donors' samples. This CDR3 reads CAISVSSGLYEQYF. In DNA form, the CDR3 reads TGTGCCATCAGTGTTTCGAGCGGGCTTTACGAGCAGTACTTC.